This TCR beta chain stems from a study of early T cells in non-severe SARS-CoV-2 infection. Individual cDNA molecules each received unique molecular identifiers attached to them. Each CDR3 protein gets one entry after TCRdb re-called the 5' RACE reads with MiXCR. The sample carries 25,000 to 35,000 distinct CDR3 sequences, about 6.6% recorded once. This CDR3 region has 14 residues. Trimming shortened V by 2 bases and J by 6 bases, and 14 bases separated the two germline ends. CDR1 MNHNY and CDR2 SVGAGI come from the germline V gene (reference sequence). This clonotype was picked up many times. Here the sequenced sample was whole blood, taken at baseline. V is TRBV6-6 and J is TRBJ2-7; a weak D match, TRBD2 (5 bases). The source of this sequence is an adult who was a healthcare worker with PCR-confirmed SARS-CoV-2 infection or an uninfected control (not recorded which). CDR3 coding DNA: TGTGCCAGCAGTTACACAACGCTAGGGAGCGAGCAGTACTTC. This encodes CASSYTTLGSEQYF.